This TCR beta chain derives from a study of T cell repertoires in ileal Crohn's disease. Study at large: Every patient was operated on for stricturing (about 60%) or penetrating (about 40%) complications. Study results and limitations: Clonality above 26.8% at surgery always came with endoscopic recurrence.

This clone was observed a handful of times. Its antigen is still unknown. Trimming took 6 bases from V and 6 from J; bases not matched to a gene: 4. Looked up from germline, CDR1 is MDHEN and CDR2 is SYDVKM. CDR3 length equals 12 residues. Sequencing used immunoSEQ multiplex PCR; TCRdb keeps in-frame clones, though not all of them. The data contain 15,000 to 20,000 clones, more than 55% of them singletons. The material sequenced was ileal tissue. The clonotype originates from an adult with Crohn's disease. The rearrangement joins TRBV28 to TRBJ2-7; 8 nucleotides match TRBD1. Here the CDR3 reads CASSPDRVEQYF. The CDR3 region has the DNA TGTGCCAGCAGCCCGGACAGGGTCGAGCAGTACTTC. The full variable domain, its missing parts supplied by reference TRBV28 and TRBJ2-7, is DVKVTQSSRYLVKRTGEKVFLECVQDMDHENMFWYRQDPGLGLRLIYFSYDVKMKEKGDIPEGYSVSREKKERFSLILESASTNQTSMYLCASSPDRVEQYFGPGTRLTVT.